These 11 T cell receptor beta chains share one sample of origin, sequenced in a study of T cell responses to AZD1222 COVID-19 vaccine. Assay used: immunoSEQ multiplex PCR; TCRdb lists only in-frame clones, some missing. The sample comprises over 95,000 clones, around nine tenths of which are singletons, and approximately 12% rests with the top ten. The material was peripheral blood, obtained on day 0 of AZD1222 vaccination. Receptors were obtained from an adult in good health.

The V and J genes are TRBV19 and TRBJ2-3, with 7 bases identical to TRBD1. The CDR3 totals 16 residues. V gave up 2 bases and J gave up 5 bases; unmatched junction bases: 10. Germline V lookup: CDR1 LNHDA, CDR2 SQIVND (reference sequence). The CDR3 DNA reads as TGTGCCAGTAGTATACAAGGGGGCAGTAGTCTAGATACGCAGTATTTT. It specifies CASSIQGGSSLDTQYF.

V gene TRBV7-8 combines with J gene TRBJ1-3; weak D call: TRBD1 (6 bases). Germline V gene lookup returns CDR1 SGHVS and CDR2 FQNEAQ. V lost 5 bases and J lost 4, with 21 bases in between. There are 17 residues in the CDR3. The CDR3: CASSPNRWGALGNTIYF. The CDR3 nucleotides read TGTGCCAGCAGCCCCAACCGATGGGGGGCCCTCGGAAACACCATATATTTT.

The gene calls are TRBV5-5 and TRBJ2-3; a weak D match, TRBD1 (6 bases). Per germline, CDR1 SGHKS and CDR2 YYEKEE (reference sequence). CDR3 length: 16 amino acids. The V and J ends lost 4 bases and 4 bases respectively, with 19 bases between them. In DNA, the CDR3 is TGTGCCAGCAGCCAAGCGGCAGGGGCGAAGGCAGATACGCAGTATTTT. Its protein product is CASSQAAGAKADTQYF.

The CDR3: CSVRGTLEPGELFF. The CDR3 DNA is TGCAGCGTTCGTGGGACACTTGAACCCGGGGAGCTGTTTTTT. The chain carries TRBV29-1 and TRBJ2-2; weak D call: TRBD1 (6 bases). With 5 bases removed from V and 6 bases from J, the gap between germline ends came to 16 bases. Germline V gene sequence: CDR1 SQVTM, CDR2 ANQGSEA. The CDR3 runs 14 residues.

The chain couples TRBV25-1 to TRBJ2-7, with unresolved D. Trimming cost V 4 bases and J 0 bases, with 7 bases left between them. CDR1 MGHDK and CDR2 SYGVNS come from the germline V gene. The CDR3 sequence is 13 residues long. Here the CDR3 DNA reads TGTGCCAGCAGTGTGAAAGCCTCCTACGAGCAGTACTTC. Protein sequence: CASSVKASYEQYF.

This clone was seen only a few times. V gene TRBV7-6 combines with J gene TRBJ2-2; tentative D call: TRBD2 (5 bases). CDR1 and CDR2 (germline): SGHVS, FNYEAQ. The CDR3 has 15 amino acids. V was clipped by 2 bases and J by 0 bases, with 7 bases between them. The CDR3, as DNA: TGTGCCAGCAGCTTATCCGGGACGAACACCGGGGAGCTGTTTTTT. Protein product: CASSLSGTNTGELFF.

A word on this clone: At one boundary the junction diverges from the germline segment, which might be a read error. J is TRBJ2-5 and V is TRBV7-7; TRBD2 agrees at 7 bases. This CDR3 region has 17 residues. Per germline, CDR1 SSHAT and CDR2 FNYEAQ (reference sequence). CDR3 loop: CASSLGSGGSIQETQYF. The CDR3 DNA reads TGTGCTAGCAGCTTAGGAAGTGGCGGGAGTATACAAGAGACCCAGTACTTC. The variable domain in full, with the rest retrieved from reference TRBV7-7 and TRBJ2-5, is GAGVSQSPRYKVTKRGQDVTLRCDPISSHATLYWYQQALGQGPEFLTYFNYEAQPDKSGLPSDRFSAERPEGSISTLTIQRTEQRDSAMYRCASSLGSGGSIQETQYFGPGTRLLVL.

The chain recombines TRBV20-1 with TRBJ2-2; D is uncertain. Per the germline V gene, CDR1 is DFQATT and CDR2 is SNEGSKA (reference sequence). V dropped 3 bases and J dropped 0 bases, with 5 bases sitting between them. This CDR3 is 13 amino acids long. CDR3 bases: TGCAGTGCTAGTGATCCGAACACCGGGGAGCTGTTTTTT. The encoded protein is CSASDPNTGELFF.

The V gene is TRBV29-1, the J gene TRBJ1-2; 7 bases fit TRBD1. The junction had 18 bases not matched to a gene; V was cut back by 6 bases and J by 8 bases. Germline CDR1 SQVTM, CDR2 ANQGSEA. CDR3 length equals 15 residues. The CDR3, as DNA: TGCAGCGTCCCCAGCCGAGACAGGGCTTCGTTAGGCTACACCTTC. It specifies CSVPSRDRASLGYTF. Using reference TRBV29-1 and TRBJ1-2 for the parts outside the CDR3, the full variable domain is SAVISQKPSRDICQRGTSLTIQCQVDSQVTMMFWYRQQPGQSLTLIATANQGSEATYESGFVIDKFPISRPNLTFSTLTVSNMSPEDSSIYLCSVPSRDRASLGYTFGSGTRLTVV.

The gene calls are TRBV15 and TRBJ2-1; perhaps TRBD2 as D (6 bases). Germline V lookup: CDR1 LNHNV, CDR2 YYDKDF (reference sequence). Trimming cost V 5 bases and J 6 bases, with 17 bases left between them. The CDR3 consists of 15 residues. The CDR3 protein is CATSRDWGILNEQFF. The CDR3 nucleotides read TGTGCCACCAGCCGGGACTGGGGGATTCTCAATGAGCAGTTCTTC. The whole variable domain, remainder taken from reference TRBV15 and TRBJ2-1, is DAMVIQNPRYQVTQFGKPVTLSCSQTLNHNVMYWYQQKSSQAPKLLFHYYDKDFNNEADTPDNFQSRRPNTSFCFLDIRSPGLGDTAMYLCATSRDWGILNEQFFGPGTRLTVL.

This chain uses TRBV9 with TRBJ1-1; D unclear. The germline V gene has CDR1 SGDLS and CDR2 YYNGEE. Trimming left V 4 bases short and J 1 base short, with 8 bases between. CDR3 length: 13 residues. The CDR3 here is CASSRGPNTEAFF. CDR3 DNA: TGTGCCAGCAGCCGAGGACCGAACACTGAAGCTTTCTTT.